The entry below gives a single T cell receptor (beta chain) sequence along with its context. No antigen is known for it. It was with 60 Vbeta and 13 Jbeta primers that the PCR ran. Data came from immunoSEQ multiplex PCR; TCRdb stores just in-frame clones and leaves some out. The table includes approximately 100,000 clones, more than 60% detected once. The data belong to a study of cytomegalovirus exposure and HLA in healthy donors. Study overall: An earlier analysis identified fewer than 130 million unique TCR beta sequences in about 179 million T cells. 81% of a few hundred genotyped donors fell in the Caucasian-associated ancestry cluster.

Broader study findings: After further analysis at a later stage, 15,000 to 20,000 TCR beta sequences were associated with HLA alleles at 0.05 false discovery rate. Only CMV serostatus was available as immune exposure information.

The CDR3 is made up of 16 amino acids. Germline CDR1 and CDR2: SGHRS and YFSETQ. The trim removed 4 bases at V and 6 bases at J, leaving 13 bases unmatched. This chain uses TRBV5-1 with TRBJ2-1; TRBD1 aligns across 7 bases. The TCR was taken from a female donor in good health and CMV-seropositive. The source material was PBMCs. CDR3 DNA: TGCGCCAGCAGCCCAGGACAGGCAACTGGACTCAATGAGCAGTTCTTC. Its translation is CASSPGQATGLNEQFF.